The rows below give T cell receptor beta chains drawn from one sample of a study of neurological immune-mediated disorders. Each CDR3 protein is one row after TCRdb ran MiXCR on the 5' RACE reads. The repertoire holds roughly 50,000 distinct CDR3 sequences, about 15% seen once, with more than 3.5% in the top ten. What was sequenced was PBMCs. The receptors shown here come from a man aged 60 to 69 in good health. The CDR3 runs from the conserved cysteine through the conserved F or W. Fields, in order: CDR3 protein, CDR3 DNA, D gene, J gene, clone size, V gene. D genes are given only for firm matches. Size tells how often a clone was seen (once, few, many) or the class of an expanded clone, and some rows leave it out.

CASSQDILPGWGTTDTQYF,TGTGCCAGCAGCCAAGATATCCTCCCAGGGTGGGGCACGACAGATACGCAGTATTTT,-,TRBJ2-3,many,TRBV14
CASRPGLANTEAFF,TGTGCCAGCAGACCGGGACTCGCGAACACTGAAGCTTTCTTT,-,TRBJ1-1,-,TRBV9
CASSSPWSDEQYF,TGTGCCAGCAGCTCCCCCTGGTCGGACGAGCAGTACTTC,-,TRBJ2-7,-,TRBV7-3
CSARDEGSGETQYF,TGCAGTGCTAGAGATGAGGGGTCAGGGGAGACCCAGTACTTC,-,TRBJ2-5,many,TRBV20-1
CASSPGTGIGYTF,TGTGCCAGCAGCCCCGGGACAGGGATTGGCTACACCTTC,TRBD1,TRBJ1-2,many,TRBV7-9
CSASGAATEAFF,TGCAGTGCTAGTGGGGCAGCCACTGAAGCTTTCTTT,-,TRBJ1-1,many,TRBV20-1
CASSRDGDRGYGYTF,TGTGCCAGCAGTCGAGACGGTGACAGGGGCTATGGCTACACCTTC,TRBD1,TRBJ1-2,once,TRBV12-3/TRBV12-4
CATSRGGFRPQHF,TGTGCCACCAGCAGAGGGGGGTTTCGGCCCCAGCATTTT,-,TRBJ1-5,many,TRBV15
CAITQRDGETQYF,TGTGCCATCACCCAACGGGACGGAGAGACCCAGTACTTC,-,TRBJ2-5,many,TRBV10-3
CASSERQSTGELFF,TGTGCCAGCAGTGAACGACAGTCCACCGGGGAGCTGTTTTTT,-,TRBJ2-2,-,TRBV6-1
CASRTRRDGPYGYTF,TGTGCCAGCAGAACGCGTCGGGACGGACCCTATGGCTACACCTTC,-,TRBJ1-2,many,TRBV3-1
CASSYGEGPQYF,TGCGCCAGCAGCTATGGGGAGGGGCCGCAGTATTTT,TRBD2,TRBJ2-3,many,TRBV5-1
CASSPTTSGFSYEQYF,TGTGCCAGCAGCCCCACGACTAGCGGTTTTTCCTACGAGCAGTACTTC,TRBD2,TRBJ2-7,many,TRBV7-2
CSTSQGNYGYTF,TGCAGCACCTCACAGGGGAATTATGGCTACACCTTC,TRBD1,TRBJ1-2,many,TRBV29-1
CASSPGQVFYNEQFF,TGTGCCAGCAGTCCGGGACAGGTTTTTTACAATGAGCAGTTCTTC,TRBD1,TRBJ2-1,many,TRBV2
CASSPRREPYEQYF,TGTGCCAGCAGTCCCCGGCGGGAGCCCTACGAGCAGTACTTC,TRBD2,TRBJ2-7,many,TRBV28
CSATPPGTAADTQYF,TGCAGTGCTACCCCACCCGGGACAGCCGCAGATACGCAGTATTTT,TRBD1,TRBJ2-3,many,TRBV20-1
CASSPRASGRAFEQFF,TGTGCCAGCAGCCCTAGGGCGAGCGGGAGGGCGTTCGAGCAGTTCTTC,TRBD2,TRBJ2-1,-,TRBV7-2
CASSFRSSDYNEQFF,TGCGCCAGCAGCTTTAGGTCGAGTGACTACAATGAGCAGTTCTTC,-,TRBJ2-1,many,TRBV5-1
CASSLGQGVSWTRGYNEQFF,TGTGCCAGCAGCCTCGGACAGGGGGTATCTTGGACTAGAGGCTACAATGAGCAGTTCTTC,TRBD1,TRBJ2-1,many,TRBV12-3/TRBV12-4
CSVGGSTEAFF,TGCAGCGTCGGGGGGAGCACTGAAGCTTTCTTT,-,TRBJ1-1,many,TRBV29-1